Listed below are T cell receptor beta chains from one sample, sequenced in a study of identifying expanded T cells in peripheral blood. Assay used: immunoSEQ multiplex PCR; TCRdb lists only in-frame clones, some missing. The table records about 86,000 clones, approximately 86% of them present only once. What was sequenced was blood. These receptors all come from a person aged 18 to 70 in good health. Each CDR3 is given without its conserved first and last residue.

v_call cdr3_aa
TRBV13 ASSLGRSIEGQY
TRBV6-1 ASSAYRGGETQY
TRBV12-5 ASGPSLAGSSWSYNEQF
TRBV5-1 ASSLAPGSGHNEQF
TRBV6-5 ASRTRGRTEAF
TRBV7-2 ASSLDHSNQPQH
TRBV11-2 ASSTLGGGQPQH
TRBV30 AWSVAAVNQPQH
TRBV7-9 ASSFGTGGVNEKLF
TRBV6-6 ASSYSGNSGNTIY
TRBV7-6 ASSSQENTEAF
TRBV15 ATSSPGPNEKLF
TRBV18 ASSPGLTNQPQH
TRBV10-3 AIRGQGSYGYT
TRBV20-1 SAREGEQF
TRBV7-2 ASSLVVGNQPQH
TRBV9 ASSVGSGGPTDTQY
TRBV20-1 SASDRVEQY
TRBV7-8 ASRTGLAESTGELF
TRBV27 ASSASQGTGNTIY
TRBV5-6 ASSSDRRDLTLH
TRBV19 ASSGQGGNQPQH
TRBV5-6 ASSNRTGFQPQH
TRBV11-3 ASSPVGGISNTGELF
TRBV5-4 ASSLEASGYT
TRBV11-2 ASEEAREQY
TRBV7-9 ASSLTGIEEKLF
TRBV4-1 ASSQDPLAGGLETQY
TRBV19 ASSPDRVIGNQPQH
TRBV6-1 ASRELGGPIYNEQF
TRBV4-3 ASSLRADESYNEQF
TRBV7-9 ASSRGTEAF
TRBV2 ASSGGGPTYEQY
TRBV19 ASSTPGGDYGYT
TRBV27 ASLGLNTDTQY
TRBV25-1 ASSEYGSTDTQY
TRBV4-3 ASSQDYRGPYHNEQF
TRBV6-5 ASSYYSSSYEQY
TRBV6-5 ASSYGNRDTEAF
TRBV9 ASSAGQGWNTEAF
TRBV30 AWSVRYEQY
TRBV4-1 ASSQVGGYEQY
TRBV19 ASSIFGYEQY
TRBV9 ASSARRTGGEAYEQY